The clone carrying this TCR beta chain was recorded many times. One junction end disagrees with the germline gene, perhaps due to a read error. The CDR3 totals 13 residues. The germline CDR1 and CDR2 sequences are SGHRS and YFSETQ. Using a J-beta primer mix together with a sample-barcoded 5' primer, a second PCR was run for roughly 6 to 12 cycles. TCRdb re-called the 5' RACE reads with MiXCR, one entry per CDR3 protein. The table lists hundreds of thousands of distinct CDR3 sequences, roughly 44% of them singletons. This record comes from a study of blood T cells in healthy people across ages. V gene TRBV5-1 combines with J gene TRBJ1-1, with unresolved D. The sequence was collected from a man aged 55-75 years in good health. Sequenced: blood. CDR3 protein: CASSLGSNTEAFF. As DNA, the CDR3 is TGTGCCAGCAGCTTAGGCTCGAACACTGAAGCTTTCTTT. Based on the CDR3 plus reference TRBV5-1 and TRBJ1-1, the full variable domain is KAGVTQTPRYLIKTRGQQVTLSCSPISGHRSVSWYQQTPGQGLQFLFEYFSETQRNKGNFPGRFSGRQFSNSRSEMNVSTLELGDSALYLCASSLGSNTEAFFGQGTRLTVV.